Below, 20 T cell receptor beta chains from the same sample are listed, as sequenced in a study of shared clonotypes between healthy human individuals. Only in-frame clones appear in the TCRdb table, and some are missing; sequencing was by immunoSEQ multiplex PCR. This table has 2 million or so clones, roughly 95% appearing once. The sequenced sample consisted of naive CD4+ T cells sorted from blood. Regarding subset: CD45RA+ positively selected. Every receptor here comes from a man aged 18 to 29 in good health.

V and J are TRBV5-1 and TRBJ2-2, with 11 nucleotides matching TRBD2. Per the germline V gene, CDR1 is SGHRS and CDR2 is YFSETQ. CDR3 length equals 17 residues. With 1 base clipped from V and 0 bases from J, the junction kept 2 bases outside the gene matches. CDR3 in amino acids: CASSLRGLAANTGELFF. The CDR3 nucleotides read TGCGCCAGCAGCTTGAGGGGACTAGCGGCGAACACCGGGGAGCTGTTTTTT. Full variable domain (missing parts from reference TRBV5-1 and TRBJ2-2): KAGVTQTPRYLIKTRGQQVTLSCSPISGHRSVSWYQQTPGQGLQFLFEYFSETQRNKGNFPGRFSGRQFSNSRSEMNVSTLELGDSALYLCASSLRGLAANTGELFFGEGSRLTVL.

The CDR3 loop reads CASSIGAGFSYEQYF. In DNA, the CDR3 is TGTGCCAGTAGTATAGGAGCGGGCTTCTCCTACGAGCAGTACTTC. This rearrangement joins TRBV19 to TRBJ2-7, with D perhaps TRBD2 (6 bases). V lost 1 base, J lost 0 bases, and 10 bases lay in between. Germline CDR1 LNHDA, CDR2 SQIVND (reference sequence). The CDR3 extends over 15 amino acids.

The V and J genes are TRBV4-1 and TRBJ1-4; D unresolved. Per germline, CDR1 MGHRA and CDR2 YSYEKL. This CDR3 has 14 residues. V lost 4 bases, J lost 7 bases, and 13 bases lay in between. In DNA, the CDR3 is TGCGCCAGCAGCCTCCAGGAGAGAGGTGAAAAACTGTTTTTT. The encoded protein is CASSLQERGEKLFF.

The CDR3: CASSLPGTGTEAFF. As DNA, the CDR3 is TGCGCCAGCAGCTTGCCGGGTACAGGCACTGAAGCTTTCTTT. This chain connects TRBV5-1 to TRBJ1-1; D possibly corresponds to TRBD1 (5 bases). V lost 1 base, J lost 4 bases, and 11 bases lay in between. CDR1 is SGHRS and CDR2 is YFSETQ in the germline V gene. The CDR3 sequence is 14 residues long.

V is TRBV27 and J is TRBJ1-5, with TRBD1 as a possible D gene (6 bases). With 9 bases removed from V and 6 bases from J, the gap between germline ends came to 18 bases. The CDR3 is made up of 14 amino acids. Germline-derived CDR1 and CDR2 are MNHEY and SMNVEV (reference sequence). The CDR3 spells CARNKTGRFQPQHF. DNA for the CDR3: TGTGCCAGGAATAAGACAGGAAGATTTCAGCCCCAGCATTTT.

The chain carries TRBV5-1 and TRBJ1-1; D perhaps matches TRBD1 (6 bases). The CDR3 covers 15 residues. Germline V gene sequence: CDR1 SGHRS, CDR2 YFSETQ. Trimming shortened V by 4 bases and J by 0 bases, and 13 bases separated the two germline ends. In DNA form, the CDR3 reads TGCGCCAGCAGCGATCGACAGGTCCTGAACACTGAAGCTTTCTTT. It is translated as CASSDRQVLNTEAFF.

The count of this clone is one. In the same sample, other DNA sequences code for this CDR3. The V gene is TRBV30, the J gene TRBJ1-3; D call uncertain. The CDR3 loop spans 12 amino acids. V was clipped by 3 bases and J by 1 base, with 4 bases between them. Germline CDR1 GTSNPN, CDR2 SVGIG (reference sequence). In DNA form, the CDR3 reads TGTGCCTGGAGCGAATCTGGAAACACCATATATTTT. This encodes CAWSESGNTIYF.

The J gene is TRBJ2-1, the V gene TRBV7-6, with 7 bases matching TRBD2. The CDR3 runs to 14 residues. Unmatched junction bases numbered 5, after V lost 1 base and J lost 8 bases. Germline loops: CDR1 SGHVS, CDR2 FNYEAQ. The CDR3 here is CASSLDPLADEQFF. DNA of the CDR3: TGTGCCAGCAGCTTAGATCCTCTAGCGGATGAGCAGTTCTTC.

This sequence joins TRBV28 and TRBJ2-7; 9 bases map to TRBD1. The CDR3 runs 15 residues. The germline gives CDR1 MDHEN, CDR2 SYDVKM. The ends lost 6 bases at V and 2 bases at J; junction bases unmatched: 8. Here the CDR3 reads CASRQTGGATYEQYF. The CDR3 DNA is TGTGCCAGCAGGCAAACAGGGGGCGCAACCTACGAGCAGTACTTC.

The chain links TRBV5-6 to TRBJ2-7; 8 bases line up with TRBD2. Germline V CDR1 and CDR2: SGHDT, YYEEEE. The CDR3 has 16 residues. V was pared by 2 bases and J by 2 bases, with 9 bases of the junction left unmatched. The CDR3 is CASSLTLTGRAYEQYF. The CDR3 DNA reads as TGTGCCAGCAGCTTAACCCTAACCGGGAGGGCCTACGAGCAGTACTTC. Looking up the rest from reference TRBV5-6 and TRBJ2-7 gives the full variable domain: DAGVTQSPTHLIKTRGQQVTLRCSPKSGHDTVSWYQQALGQGPQFIFQYYEEEERQRGNFPDRFSGHQFPNYSSELNVNALLLGDSALYLCASSLTLTGRAYEQYFGPGTRLTVT.

Only one count was recorded for this clone. The chain uses TRBV11-2 and TRBJ1-6; weak D call: TRBD1 (6 bases). There are 14 residues in the CDR3. The germline V gene encodes CDR1 SGHAT and CDR2 FQNNGV. Deletions cut 6 bases from V and 4 bases from J, with 10 bases between. DNA of the CDR3: TGTGCCAGCAGTACAGGACAGTATAATTCACCCCTCCACTTT. Encoded protein: CASSTGQYNSPLHF.

This chain links TRBV9 with TRBJ1-6; no clear D. Trimming took 5 bases from V and 4 from J, leaving 10 bases between them. The CDR3 runs to 14 residues. CDR1 SGDLS and CDR2 YYNGEE come from the germline V gene. The CDR3 nucleotides are TGTGCCAGCAGTGGAGGGATTTATAATTCACCCCTCCACTTT. Amino acids: CASSGGIYNSPLHF.

As DNA, the CDR3 is TGTGCCAGCAGTGGGGACAGGGCCCCCGGGGCTTTCTTT. Translation gives CASSGDRAPGAFF. The V call is TRBV2, the J call TRBJ1-1; TRBD1 agrees at 9 bases. This CDR3 spans 13 amino acids. J gave up 11 bases and V 4 bases, and 8 bases lay outside the gene matches. Germline V gives CDR1 SNHLY, CDR2 FYNNEI.

The chain employs TRBV19 and TRBJ2-4; no clear D. CDR3 length equals 16 residues. From germline, CDR1 is LNHDA and CDR2 SQIVND (reference sequence). V was clipped by 5 bases and J by 1 base, with 15 bases between them. CDR3 bases: TGTGCCAGTAGTCTGGACCAAATGGGGGCCAAAAACATTCAGTACTTC. Its protein product is CASSLDQMGAKNIQYF.

The gene calls are TRBV5-1 and TRBJ2-1; D unresolved. The germline gives CDR1 SGHRS, CDR2 YFSETQ. The CDR3 loop spans 14 amino acids. V was pared by 0 bases and J by 4 bases, with 8 bases between. The chain's CDR3 is CASSLEIRYNEQFF. The CDR3, as DNA: TGCGCCAGCAGCTTGGAAATAAGATACAATGAGCAGTTCTTC.

CDR3 nucleotides: TGCGCCAGCAGCTCCGAAGTATGGGTTACGCAGTATTTT. Amino acid sequence: CASSSEVWVTQYF. The rearrangement joins TRBV10-1 to TRBJ2-3; D uncertain. This CDR3 comprises 13 residues. Germline CDR1 is WNHNN and CDR2 is SYGVQD (reference sequence). V was shortened by 6 bases and J by 8 bases, with 15 bases between the two germline ends.

This chain uses TRBV5-1 with TRBJ2-2; TRBD2 might be the D (6 bases). This CDR3 is 15 amino acids long. Germline V CDR1 and CDR2: SGHRS, YFSETQ. Trimming left V 1 base short and J 4 bases short, with 11 bases between. The CDR3 region has the DNA TGCGCCAGCAGCTTGAGACTAGAGGCCACCGGGGAGCTGTTTTTT. Amino acids: CASSLRLEATGELFF.

On this clone: The identical CDR3 is also encoded by other nucleotide sequences in the sample. The chain recombines TRBV5-1 with TRBJ1-1; unclear D gene. V lost 0 bases, J lost 0 bases, and 9 bases lay in between. The CDR3 spans 15 residues. Looked up from germline, CDR1 is SGHRS and CDR2 is YFSETQ. The CDR3 protein is CASSLGSELNTEAFF. CDR3 nucleotide sequence: TGCGCCAGCAGCTTGGGTAGCGAGCTGAACACTGAAGCTTTCTTT.

This chain uses TRBV10-2 with TRBJ2-5; TRBD1 matches at 9 bases. CDR3 length: 13 residues. The V and J ends lost 9 bases and 5 bases, in that order; junction bases with no gene match: 7. Germline V gives CDR1 WSHSY, CDR2 SAAADI. CDR3: CASAQGARETQYF. CDR3 DNA sequence: TGCGCCAGTGCACAGGGGGCGCGGGAGACCCAGTACTTC.

Concerning this clone: One end of the junction does not line up with germline, which may come from a read error. V and J are TRBV11-2 and TRBJ2-7; the D gene is possibly TRBD1 (6 bases). The CDR3 covers 14 residues. Germline V CDR1 and CDR2: SGHAT, FQNNGV. In DNA form, the CDR3 reads TGTGCCAGCAGCTTAGTCGGGGTCTCCGCTAAGGGGGACTTC. Translated: CASSLVGVSAKGDF.